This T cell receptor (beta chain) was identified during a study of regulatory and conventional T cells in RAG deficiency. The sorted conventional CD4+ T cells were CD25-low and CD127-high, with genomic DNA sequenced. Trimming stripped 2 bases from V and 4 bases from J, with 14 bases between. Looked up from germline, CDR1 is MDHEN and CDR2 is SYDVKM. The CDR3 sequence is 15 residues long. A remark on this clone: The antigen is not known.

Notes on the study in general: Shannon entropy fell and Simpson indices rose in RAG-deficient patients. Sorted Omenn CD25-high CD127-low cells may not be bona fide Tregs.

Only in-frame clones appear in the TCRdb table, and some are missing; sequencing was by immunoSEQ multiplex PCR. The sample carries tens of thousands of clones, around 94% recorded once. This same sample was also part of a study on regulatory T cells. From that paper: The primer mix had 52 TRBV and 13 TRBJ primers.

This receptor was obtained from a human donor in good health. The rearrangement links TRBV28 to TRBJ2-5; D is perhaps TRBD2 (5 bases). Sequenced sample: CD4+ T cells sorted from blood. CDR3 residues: CASSLGGITRETQYF. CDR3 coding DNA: TGTGCCAGCAGTTTAGGAGGCATAACCAGAGAGACCCAGTACTTC. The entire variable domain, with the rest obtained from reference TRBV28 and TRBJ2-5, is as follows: DVKVTQSSRYLVKRTGEKVFLECVQDMDHENMFWYRQDPGLGLRLIYFSYDVKMKEKGDIPEGYSVSREKKERFSLILESASTNQTSMYLCASSLGGITRETQYFGPGTRLLVL.